Here is one T cell receptor (beta chain) with its context. Its specificity is not known. CD4+ cells yielded CD45RA+ naive and CD45RA-negative memory subsets. This specimen belongs to a study of shared clonotypes between healthy human individuals. Looked up from germline, CDR1 is MGHDK and CDR2 is SYGVNS. The ends were cut back, 6 bases at V and 0 bases at J, with 15 bases in the middle. The length of the CDR3 is 16 residues. The assay was immunoSEQ multiplex PCR, and TCRdb's table has in-frame clones only and misses some. This sample has roughly 530,000 clones, with almost 97% found just once. Points from the study as a whole: Despite large depth, sorted-subset datasets appeared incompletely sequenced.

The specimen sequenced was naive CD4+ T cells sorted from blood. Subset noted: CD45RA+ positively selected. The source of this sequence is a woman aged 25 to 45 in good health. The chain is built from TRBV25-1 and TRBJ1-3; D remains ambiguous. CDR3 loop: CASSPPGWRSGNTIYF. CDR3 DNA: TGTGCCAGCAGCCCGCCCGGGTGGCGCTCTGGAAACACCATATATTTT.